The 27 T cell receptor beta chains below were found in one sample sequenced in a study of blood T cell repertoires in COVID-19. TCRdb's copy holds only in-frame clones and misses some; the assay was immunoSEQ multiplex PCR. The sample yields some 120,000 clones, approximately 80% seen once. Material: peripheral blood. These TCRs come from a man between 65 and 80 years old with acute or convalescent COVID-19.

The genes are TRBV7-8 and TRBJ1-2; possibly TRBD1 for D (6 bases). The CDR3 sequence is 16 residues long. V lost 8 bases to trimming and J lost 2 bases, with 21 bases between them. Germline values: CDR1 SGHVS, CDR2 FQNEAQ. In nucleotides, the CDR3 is TGTGCCAGCCAGCTTGGGGGCCAGGGAGGGAACTATGGCTACACCTTC. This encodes CASQLGGQGGNYGYTF. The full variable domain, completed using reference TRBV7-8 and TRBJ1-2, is GAGVSQSPRYKVAKRGQDVALRCDPISGHVSLFWYQQALGQGPEFLTYFQNEAQLDKSGLPSDRFFAERPEGSVSTLKIQRTQQEDSAVYLCASQLGGQGGNYGYTFGSGTRLTVV.

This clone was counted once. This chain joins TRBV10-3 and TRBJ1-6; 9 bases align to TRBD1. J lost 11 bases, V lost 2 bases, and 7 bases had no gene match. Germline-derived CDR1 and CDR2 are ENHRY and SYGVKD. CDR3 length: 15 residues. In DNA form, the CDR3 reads TGTGCCATCAGTGAGCCGGGACAGGGAGGACCACCCCTCCACTTT. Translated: CAISEPGQGGPPLHF.

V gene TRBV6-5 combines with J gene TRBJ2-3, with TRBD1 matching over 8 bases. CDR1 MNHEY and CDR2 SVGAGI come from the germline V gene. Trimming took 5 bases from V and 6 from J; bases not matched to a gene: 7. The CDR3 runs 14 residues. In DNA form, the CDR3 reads TGTGCCAGCAGTAAGACAGGGGTCCCGGATACGCAGTATTTT. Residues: CASSKTGVPDTQYF.

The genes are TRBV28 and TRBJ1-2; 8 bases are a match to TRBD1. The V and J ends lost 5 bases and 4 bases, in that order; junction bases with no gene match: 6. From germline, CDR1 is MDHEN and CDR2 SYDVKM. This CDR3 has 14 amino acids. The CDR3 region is CASSGQGSFYGYTF. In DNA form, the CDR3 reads TGTGCCAGCAGTGGACAGGGCTCTTTCTATGGCTACACCTTC.

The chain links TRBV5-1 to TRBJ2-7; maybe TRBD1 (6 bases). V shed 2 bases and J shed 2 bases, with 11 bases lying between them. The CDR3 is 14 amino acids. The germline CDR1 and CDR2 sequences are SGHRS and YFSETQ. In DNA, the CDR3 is TGCGCCAGCAGCTTAGACAGGAAAACCTACGAGCAGTACTTC. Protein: CASSLDRKTYEQYF. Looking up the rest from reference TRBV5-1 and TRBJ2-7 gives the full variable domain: KAGVTQTPRYLIKTRGQQVTLSCSPISGHRSVSWYQQTPGQGLQFLFEYFSETQRNKGNFPGRFSGRQFSNSRSEMNVSTLELGDSALYLCASSLDRKTYEQYFGPGTRLTVT.

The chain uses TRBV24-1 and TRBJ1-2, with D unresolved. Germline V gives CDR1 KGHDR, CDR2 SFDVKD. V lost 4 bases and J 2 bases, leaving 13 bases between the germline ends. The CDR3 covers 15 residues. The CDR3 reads CATSDRSGGNYGYTF. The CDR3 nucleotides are TGTGCCACCAGTGACCGCTCGGGAGGGAACTATGGCTACACCTTC.

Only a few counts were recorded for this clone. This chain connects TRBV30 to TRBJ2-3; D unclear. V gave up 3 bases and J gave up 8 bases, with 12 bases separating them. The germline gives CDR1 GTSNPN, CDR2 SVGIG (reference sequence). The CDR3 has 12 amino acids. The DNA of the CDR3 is TGTGCCTGGAGGTCCCATAGCAGTACGCAGTATTTT. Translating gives CAWRSHSSTQYF.

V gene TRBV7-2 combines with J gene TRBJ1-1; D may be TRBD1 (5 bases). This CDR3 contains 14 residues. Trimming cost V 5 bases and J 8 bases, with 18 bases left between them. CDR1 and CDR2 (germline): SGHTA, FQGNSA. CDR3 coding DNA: TGTGCCAGCAGCAAAGACAGCCCTAGAGAGGAAGCTTTCTTT. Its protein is CASSKDSPREEAFF.

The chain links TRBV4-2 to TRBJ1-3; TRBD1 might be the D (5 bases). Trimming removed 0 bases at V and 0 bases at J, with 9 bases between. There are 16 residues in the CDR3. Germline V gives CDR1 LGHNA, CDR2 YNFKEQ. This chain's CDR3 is CASSQETARSGNTIYF. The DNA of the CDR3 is TGTGCCAGCAGCCAAGAGACAGCCCGCTCTGGAAACACCATATATTTT.

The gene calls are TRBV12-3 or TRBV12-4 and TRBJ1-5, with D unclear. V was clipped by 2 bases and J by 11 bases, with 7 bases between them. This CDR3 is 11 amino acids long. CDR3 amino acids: CASSLKLAQHF. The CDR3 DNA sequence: TGTGCCAGCAGTTTAAAACTGGCCCAGCATTTT.

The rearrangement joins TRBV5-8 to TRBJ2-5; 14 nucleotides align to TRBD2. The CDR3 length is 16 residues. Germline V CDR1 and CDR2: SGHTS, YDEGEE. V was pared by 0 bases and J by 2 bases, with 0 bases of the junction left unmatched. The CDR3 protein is CASSLGLAGGQETQYF. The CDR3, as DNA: TGTGCCAGCAGCTTGGGACTAGCGGGGGGGCAAGAGACCCAGTACTTC. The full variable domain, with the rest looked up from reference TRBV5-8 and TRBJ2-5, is EAGVTQSPTHLIKTRGQQATLRCSPISGHTSVYWYQQALGLGLQFLLWYDEGEERNRGNFPPRFSGRQFPNYSSELNVNALELEDSALYLCASSLGLAGGQETQYFGPGTRLLVL.

The chain's CDR3 is CASSYRQASDTQYF. CDR3 DNA: TGTGCCAGCAGCTACCGGCAGGCGTCAGATACGCAGTATTTT. The V gene is TRBV9, the J gene TRBJ2-3; D gene unclear. This CDR3 contains 14 residues. V dropped 4 bases and J dropped 4 bases, with 13 bases sitting between them. Germline V gene data show CDR1 as SGDLS and CDR2 as YYNGEE.

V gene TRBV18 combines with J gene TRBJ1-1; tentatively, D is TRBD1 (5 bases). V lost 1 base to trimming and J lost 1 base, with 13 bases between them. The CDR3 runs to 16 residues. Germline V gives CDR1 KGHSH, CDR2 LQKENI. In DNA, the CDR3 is TGTGCCAGCTCACCACGCGAGGGACTCACGAACACTGAAGCTTTCTTT. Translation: CASSPREGLTNTEAFF. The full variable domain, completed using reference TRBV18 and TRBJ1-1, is NAGVMQNPRHLVRRRGQEARLRCSPMKGHSHVYWYRQLPEEGLKFMVYLQKENIIDESGMPKERFSAEFPKEGPSILRIQQVVRGDSAAYFCASSPREGLTNTEAFFGQGTRLTVV.

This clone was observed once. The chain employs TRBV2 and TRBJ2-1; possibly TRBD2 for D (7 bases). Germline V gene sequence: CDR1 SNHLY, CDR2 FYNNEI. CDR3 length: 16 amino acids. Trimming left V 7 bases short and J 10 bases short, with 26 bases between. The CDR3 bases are TGTGCCAGCACCACTCTTGACGGGGGGCCTCGGAGGGAGCAGTTCTTC. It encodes CASTTLDGGPRREQFF.

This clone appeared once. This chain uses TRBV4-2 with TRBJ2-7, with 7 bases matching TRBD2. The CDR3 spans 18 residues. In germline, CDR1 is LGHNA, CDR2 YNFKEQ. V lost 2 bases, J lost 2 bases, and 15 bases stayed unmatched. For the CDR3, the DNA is TGTGCCAGCAGCCAACCGACGGAGAGAGCGGGGAGGGCCTACGAGCAGTACTTC. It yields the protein CASSQPTERAGRAYEQYF.

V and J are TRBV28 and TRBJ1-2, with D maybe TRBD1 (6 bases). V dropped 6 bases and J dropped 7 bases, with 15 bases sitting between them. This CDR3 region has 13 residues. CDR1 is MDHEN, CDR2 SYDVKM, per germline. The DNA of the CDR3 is TGTGCCAGCAGGGGGGGGGCCTCGGGTGGCTACACCTTC. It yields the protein CASRGGASGGYTF.

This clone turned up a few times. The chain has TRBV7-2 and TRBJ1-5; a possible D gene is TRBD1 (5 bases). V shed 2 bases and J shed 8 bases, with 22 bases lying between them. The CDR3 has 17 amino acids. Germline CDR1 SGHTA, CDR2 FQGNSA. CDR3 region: CASSLLGPASGGKPQHF. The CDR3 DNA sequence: TGTGCCAGCAGCTTATTAGGACCCGCCTCCGGGGGTAAGCCCCAGCATTTT.

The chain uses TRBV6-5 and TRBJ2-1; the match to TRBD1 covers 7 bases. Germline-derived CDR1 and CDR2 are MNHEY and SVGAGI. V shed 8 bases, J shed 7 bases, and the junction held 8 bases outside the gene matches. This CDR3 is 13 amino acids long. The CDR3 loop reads CASPGTVTNEQFF. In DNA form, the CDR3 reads TGTGCCAGCCCCGGGACAGTAACTAATGAGCAGTTCTTC.

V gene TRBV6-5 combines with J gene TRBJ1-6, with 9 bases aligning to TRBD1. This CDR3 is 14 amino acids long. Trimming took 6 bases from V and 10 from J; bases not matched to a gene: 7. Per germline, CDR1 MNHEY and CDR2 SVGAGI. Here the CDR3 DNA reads TGTGCCAGCAGGAAACAGGGGGCACACTCACCCCTCCACTTT. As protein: CASRKQGAHSPLHF.

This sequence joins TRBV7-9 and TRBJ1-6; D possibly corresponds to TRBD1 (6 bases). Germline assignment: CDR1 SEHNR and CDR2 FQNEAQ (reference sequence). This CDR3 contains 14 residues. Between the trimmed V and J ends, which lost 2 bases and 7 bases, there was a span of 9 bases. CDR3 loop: CASSLQGKNSPLHF. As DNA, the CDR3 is TGTGCCAGCAGCTTACAGGGGAAGAATTCACCCCTCCACTTT.

CDR3 DNA: TGCGCCAGCAGCGGGGGACAGGCGGTCCGGGCCAACGTCCTGACTTTC. Residues: CASSGGQAVRANVLTF. The gene calls are TRBV5-1 and TRBJ2-6; 8 bases align to TRBD1. With V trimmed by 4 bases and J by 5 bases, 8 bases remained unmatched. The CDR3 totals 16 residues. CDR1 is SGHRS, CDR2 YFSETQ, per germline. Full variable domain (missing parts from reference TRBV5-1 and TRBJ2-6): KAGVTQTPRYLIKTRGQQVTLSCSPISGHRSVSWYQQTPGQGLQFLFEYFSETQRNKGNFPGRFSGRQFSNSRSEMNVSTLELGDSALYLCASSGGQAVRANVLTFGAGSRLTVL.

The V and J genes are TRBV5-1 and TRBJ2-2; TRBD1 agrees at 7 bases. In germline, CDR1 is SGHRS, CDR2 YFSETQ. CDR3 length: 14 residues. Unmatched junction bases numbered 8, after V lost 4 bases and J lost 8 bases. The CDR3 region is CASSIGQESGELFF. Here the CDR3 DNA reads TGCGCCAGCAGCATAGGACAGGAGTCGGGGGAGCTGTTTTTT. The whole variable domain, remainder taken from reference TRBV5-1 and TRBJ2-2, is KAGVTQTPRYLIKTRGQQVTLSCSPISGHRSVSWYQQTPGQGLQFLFEYFSETQRNKGNFPGRFSGRQFSNSRSEMNVSTLELGDSALYLCASSIGQESGELFFGEGSRLTVL.

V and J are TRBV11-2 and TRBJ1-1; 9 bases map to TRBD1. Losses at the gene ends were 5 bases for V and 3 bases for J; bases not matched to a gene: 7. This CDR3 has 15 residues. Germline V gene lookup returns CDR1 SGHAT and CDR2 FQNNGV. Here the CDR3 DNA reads TGTGCCAGCAGCCCCCGGACAGGGGTATACACTGAAGCTTTCTTT. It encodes CASSPRTGVYTEAFF.

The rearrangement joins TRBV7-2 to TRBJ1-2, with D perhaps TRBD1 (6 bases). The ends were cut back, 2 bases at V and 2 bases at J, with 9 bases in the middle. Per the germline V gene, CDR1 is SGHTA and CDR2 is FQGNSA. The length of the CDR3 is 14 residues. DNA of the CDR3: TGTGCCAGCAGCTTATACACAGGGAACTATGGCTACACCTTC. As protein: CASSLYTGNYGYTF.

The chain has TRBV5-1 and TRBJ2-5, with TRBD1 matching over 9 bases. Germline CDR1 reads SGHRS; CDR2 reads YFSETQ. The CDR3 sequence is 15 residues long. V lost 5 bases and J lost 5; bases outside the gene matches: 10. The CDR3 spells CASSRDRGSQETQYF. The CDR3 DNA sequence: TGCGCCAGCAGTCGTGACAGGGGGTCCCAGGAGACCCAGTACTTC.

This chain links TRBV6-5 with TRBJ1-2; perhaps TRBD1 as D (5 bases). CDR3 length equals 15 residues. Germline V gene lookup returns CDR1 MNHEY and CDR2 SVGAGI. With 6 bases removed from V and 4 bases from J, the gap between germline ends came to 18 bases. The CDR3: CASRNAGGNIYGYTF. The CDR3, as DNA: TGTGCCAGCAGGAACGCGGGGGGAAACATCTATGGCTACACCTTC.

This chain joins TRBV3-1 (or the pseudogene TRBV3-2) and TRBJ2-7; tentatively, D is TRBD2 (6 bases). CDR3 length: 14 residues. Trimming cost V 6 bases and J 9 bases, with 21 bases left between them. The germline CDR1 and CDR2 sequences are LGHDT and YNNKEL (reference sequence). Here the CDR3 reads CASRVGPSIGGQYF. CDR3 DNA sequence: TGTGCCAGCAGGGTGGGGCCCTCAATCGGGGGGCAGTACTTC.